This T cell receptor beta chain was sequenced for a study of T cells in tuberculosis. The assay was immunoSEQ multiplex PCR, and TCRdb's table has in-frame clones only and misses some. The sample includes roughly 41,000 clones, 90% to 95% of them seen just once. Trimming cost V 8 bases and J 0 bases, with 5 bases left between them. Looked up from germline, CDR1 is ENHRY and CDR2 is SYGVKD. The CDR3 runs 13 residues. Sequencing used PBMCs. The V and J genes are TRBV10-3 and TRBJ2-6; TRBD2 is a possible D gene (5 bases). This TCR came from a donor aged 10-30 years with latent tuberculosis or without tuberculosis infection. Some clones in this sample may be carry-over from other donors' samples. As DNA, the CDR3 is TGTGCCATCGCGGGCTCTGGGGCCAACGTCCTGACTTTC. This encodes CAIAGSGANVLTF.